This record looks at one T cell receptor beta chain sequence and its context. Its recognized antigen is unknown. No much larger clone exists at a distance of one base, and base qualities are not known. The CDR3 regions of human TCRbeta chains were analyzed by immunosequencing. Per the authors' processing: TCRs in the repertoires were matched against a reference library of SARS-CoV-2-specific TCRs that had been generated with the MIRA antigen-specificity platform. Breadth meant the fraction of unique TCRs that were SARS-CoV-2-associated, whereas depth meant the fraction of total T cells that were SARS-CoV-2-associated. Using the MIRA data, every spike-specific TCR was mapped to the spike region that the TCR reacted to and assigned to either a CD4 or a CD8 class. Log10-transformed breadth and depth values were compared by one-way ANOVA with Sidak's multiple comparisons tests. TCRdb provides this immuneACCESS table in a form limited to in-frame rearrangements. Some clones are lacking; in checked studies, under half of them reflect an unresolved V gene, and why the rest are absent is not known. V and J calls and clone size are copied from that table; D and trimming were computed from the DNA. Here the sample has around 110,000 clones; 92% occur a single time. Roughly 8.7% of the sample lies in the top ten.

The data are from a study of T cell responses to AZD1222 COVID-19 vaccine (dated by TCRdb to about 2021). Looking at the study overall: A total of more than 230 trial participants underwent TCR sequencing, of whom about 200 had received two doses of AZD1222 and about 25 had received two doses of the MenACWY control vaccine. Trial participants were enrolled by age into 18-55, 56-69 and 70-plus year subgroups, with about 150, 28 and 57 TCR-sequenced participants respectively.

This specimen's time point label, per the study, means: about 28 days (+/-7) after the second vaccine dose. AZD1222 recipients with second doses at about 4 weeks or about 12 weeks were pooled, because spike-specific TCR depth and breadth did not differ between schedules. The vaccinee samples were drawn from two UK trials, COV001 and COV002, one of which was a single-blind randomized controlled phase 2/3 trial testing AZD1222 (ChAdOx1 nCoV-19) in healthy adults. For TCRbeta chain sequencing, PBMC samples from trial participants were taken at day 0 and at day 28 after the second dose. Spanning cysteine to phenylalanine, the CDR3 consists of 14 amino acids. Only the CDR3 DNA stays, 42 bases, in frame from base 1. The germline V and J ends show losses of 2 bases and 0 bases respectively, and no gene match explains 4 bases of the junction. For CDR1 and CDR2, the germline V gene (reference sequence) lists GTSNPN and SVGIG.

Points the paper makes about the study in general: The 56-69-year group was small, and its depth increase did not reach significance, likely because of low power. Participants were mostly white British and included more females than males, and it was suggested by the authors that clonal diversity may have been underestimated. Reportedly, almost half of the unique spike-specific TCRs recognized epitopes lying outside the regions that are mutated in the B.1.351 and B.1.1.7 variants. Conclusions about previously exposed vaccinees are limited because only 5 or 6 AZD1222 recipients were SARS-CoV-2 seropositive at baseline. Because no day 14 peak-response samples were available, the repertoires could be characterized only after the peak T cell response. After two AZD1222 doses, spike-specific TCR breadth and depth were significantly higher than at day 0 and than in MenACWY recipients. The whole spike protein was spanned by vaccine-associated CD4 TCRs, and dominant responses were seen in regions 160-218 and 743-854.

Specimen: peripheral blood, collected 28 days after the second AZD1222 dose. The receptor was derived from an adult who received the AZD1222 COVID-19 vaccine. The rearrangement joined TRBV30 to TRBJ2-7, with 7 middle bases fitting TRBD2. The CDR3 loop reads CAWSSSGPSYEQYF. The DNA reads as follows: TGTGCCTGGAGTTCTAGCGGCCCCTCCTACGAGCAGTACTTC.